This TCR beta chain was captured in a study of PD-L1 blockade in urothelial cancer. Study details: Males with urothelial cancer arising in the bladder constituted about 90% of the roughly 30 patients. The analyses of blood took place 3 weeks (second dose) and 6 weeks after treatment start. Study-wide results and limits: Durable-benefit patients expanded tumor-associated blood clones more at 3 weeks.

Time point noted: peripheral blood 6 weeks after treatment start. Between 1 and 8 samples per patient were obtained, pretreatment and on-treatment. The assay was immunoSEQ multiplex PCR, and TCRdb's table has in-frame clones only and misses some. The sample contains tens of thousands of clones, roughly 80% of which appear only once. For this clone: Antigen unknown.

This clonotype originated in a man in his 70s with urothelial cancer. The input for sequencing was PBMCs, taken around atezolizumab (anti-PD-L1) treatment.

Written as DNA, the CDR3 is TGTGCCAGCCAAGCCACTAGCGGGAACGCCTACGAGCAGTACTTC. Translating gives CASQATSGNAYEQYF. This sequence joins TRBV6-1 and TRBJ2-7, with 10 nucleotides matching TRBD2. V lost 8 bases, J lost 2 bases, and 9 bases stayed unmatched. The CDR3 spans 15 residues. Germline CDR1 reads MNHNS; CDR2 reads SASEGT.